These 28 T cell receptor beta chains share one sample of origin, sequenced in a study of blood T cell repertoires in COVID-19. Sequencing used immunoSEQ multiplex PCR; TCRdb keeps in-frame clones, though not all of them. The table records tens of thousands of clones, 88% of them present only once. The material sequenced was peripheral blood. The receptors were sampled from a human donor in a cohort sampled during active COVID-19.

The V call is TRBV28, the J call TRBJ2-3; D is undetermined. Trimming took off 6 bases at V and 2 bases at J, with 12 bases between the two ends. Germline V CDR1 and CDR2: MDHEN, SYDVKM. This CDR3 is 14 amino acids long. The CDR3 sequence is CASRLRGVTDTQYF. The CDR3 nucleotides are TGTGCCAGCAGACTGAGAGGAGTCACAGATACGCAGTATTTT.

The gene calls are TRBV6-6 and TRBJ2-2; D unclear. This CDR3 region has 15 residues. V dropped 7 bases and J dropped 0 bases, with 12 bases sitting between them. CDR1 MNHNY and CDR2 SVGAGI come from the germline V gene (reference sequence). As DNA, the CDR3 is TGTGCCAGCACTTCCCACGGTGCGAACACCGGGGAGCTGTTTTTT. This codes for CASTSHGANTGELFF.

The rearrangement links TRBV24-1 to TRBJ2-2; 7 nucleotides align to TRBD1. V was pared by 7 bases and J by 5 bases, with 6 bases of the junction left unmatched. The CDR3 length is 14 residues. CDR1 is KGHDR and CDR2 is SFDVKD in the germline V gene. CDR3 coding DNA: TGTGCCACCAGGGAGACAGGGCGGACCGGGGAGCTGTTTTTT. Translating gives CATRETGRTGELFF.

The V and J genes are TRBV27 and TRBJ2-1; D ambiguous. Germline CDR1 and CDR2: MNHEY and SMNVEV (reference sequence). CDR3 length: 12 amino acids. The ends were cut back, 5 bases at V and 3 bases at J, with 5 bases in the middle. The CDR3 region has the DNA TGTGCCAGCAGTCCCAACTACAATGAGCAGTTCTTC. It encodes CASSPNYNEQFF.

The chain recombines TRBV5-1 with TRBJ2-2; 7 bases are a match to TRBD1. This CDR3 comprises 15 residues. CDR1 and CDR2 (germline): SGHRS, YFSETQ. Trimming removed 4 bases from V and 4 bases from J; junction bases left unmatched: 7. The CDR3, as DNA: TGCGCCAGCAGCAAAGGGGGCGGAGGCACCGGGGAGCTGTTTTTT. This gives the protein CASSKGGGGTGELFF.

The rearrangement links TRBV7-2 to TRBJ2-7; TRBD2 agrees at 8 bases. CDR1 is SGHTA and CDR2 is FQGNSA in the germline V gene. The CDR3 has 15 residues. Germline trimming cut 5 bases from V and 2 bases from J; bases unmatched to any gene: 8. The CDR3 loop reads CASSTGTRVPYEQYF. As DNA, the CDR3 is TGTGCCAGCAGCACGGGGACTAGGGTTCCCTACGAGCAGTACTTC. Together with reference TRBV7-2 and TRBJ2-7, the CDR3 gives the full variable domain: GAGVSQSPSNKVTEKGKDVELRCDPISGHTALYWYRQSLGQGLEFLIYFQGNSAPDKSGLPSDRFSAERTGGSVSTLTIQRTQQEDSAVYLCASSTGTRVPYEQYFGPGTRLTVT.

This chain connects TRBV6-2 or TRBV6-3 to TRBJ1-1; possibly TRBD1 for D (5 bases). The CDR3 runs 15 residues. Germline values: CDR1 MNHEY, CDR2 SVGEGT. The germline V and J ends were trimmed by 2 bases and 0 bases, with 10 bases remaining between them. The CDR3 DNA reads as TGTGCCAGCAGTTACCGTCAGACAGTGAACACTGAAGCTTTCTTT. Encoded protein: CASSYRQTVNTEAFF.

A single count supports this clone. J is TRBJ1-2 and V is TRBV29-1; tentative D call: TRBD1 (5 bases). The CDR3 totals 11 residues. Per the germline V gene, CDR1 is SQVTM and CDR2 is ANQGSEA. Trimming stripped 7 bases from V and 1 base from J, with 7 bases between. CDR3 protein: CSAQGNYGYTF. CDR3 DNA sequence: TGCAGCGCCCAGGGTAACTATGGCTACACCTTC.

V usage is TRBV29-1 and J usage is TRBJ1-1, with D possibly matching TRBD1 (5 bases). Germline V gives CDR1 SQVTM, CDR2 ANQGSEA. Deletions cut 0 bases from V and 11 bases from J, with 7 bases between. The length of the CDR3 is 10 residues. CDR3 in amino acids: CSVEDKGAFF. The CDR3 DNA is TGCAGCGTTGAAGACAAGGGGGCTTTCTTT.

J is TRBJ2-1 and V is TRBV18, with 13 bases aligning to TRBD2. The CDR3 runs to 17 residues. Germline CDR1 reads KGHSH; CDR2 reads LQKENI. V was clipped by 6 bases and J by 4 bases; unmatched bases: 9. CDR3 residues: CASSQEGLAGPYNEQFF. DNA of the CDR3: TGTGCCAGCTCCCAGGAGGGACTAGCGGGACCATACAATGAGCAGTTCTTC.

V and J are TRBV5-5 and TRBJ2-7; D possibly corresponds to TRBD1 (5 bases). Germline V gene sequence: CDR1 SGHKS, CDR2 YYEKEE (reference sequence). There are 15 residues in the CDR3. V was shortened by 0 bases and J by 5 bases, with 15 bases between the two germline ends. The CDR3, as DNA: TGTGCCAGCAGCTTGGGGCAGGGAATAGATCACGAGCAGTACTTC. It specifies CASSLGQGIDHEQYF.

The CDR3 nucleotides read TGTGCCAGCAGCTTCATAGCCGTCCTCCTCGGGTCGGGGACTGAAGCTTTCTTT. Its protein is CASSFIAVLLGSGTEAFF. The gene calls are TRBV5-4 and TRBJ1-1; D ambiguous. V gave up 2 bases and J gave up 5 bases, with 25 bases separating them. CDR3 length: 18 residues. Germline CDR1 reads SGHNT; CDR2 reads YYREEE (reference sequence). Variable domain in full (rest from reference TRBV5-4 and TRBJ1-1): ETGVTQSPTHLIKTRGQQVTLRCSSQSGHNTVSWYQQALGQGPQFIFQYYREEENGRGNFPPRFSGLQFPNYSSELNVNALELDDSALYLCASSFIAVLLGSGTEAFFGQGTRLTVV.

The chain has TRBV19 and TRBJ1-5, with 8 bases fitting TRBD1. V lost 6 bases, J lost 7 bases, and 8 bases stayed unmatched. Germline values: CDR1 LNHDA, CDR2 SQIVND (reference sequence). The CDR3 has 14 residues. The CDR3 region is CASSNGQGGQPQHF. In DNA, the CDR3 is TGTGCCAGTAGCAACGGACAGGGTGGGCAGCCCCAGCATTTT.

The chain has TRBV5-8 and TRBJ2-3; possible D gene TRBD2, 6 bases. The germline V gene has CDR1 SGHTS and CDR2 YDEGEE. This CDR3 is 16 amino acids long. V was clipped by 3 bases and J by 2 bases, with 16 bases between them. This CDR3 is CASSSPSRLVTDTQYF. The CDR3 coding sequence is TGTGCCAGCAGCTCCCCTTCTCGACTAGTCACAGATACGCAGTATTTT.

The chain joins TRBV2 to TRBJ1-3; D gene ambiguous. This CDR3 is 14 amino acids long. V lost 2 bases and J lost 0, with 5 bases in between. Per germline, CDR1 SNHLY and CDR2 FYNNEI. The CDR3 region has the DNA TGTGCCAGCAGTGAACTCTTCTCTGGAAACACCATATATTTT. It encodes CASSELFSGNTIYF. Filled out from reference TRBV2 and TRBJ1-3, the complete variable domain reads EPEVTQTPSHQVTQMGQEVILRCVPISNHLYFYWYRQILGQKVEFLVSFYNNEISEKSEIFDDQFSVERPDGSNFTLKIRSTKLEDSAMYFCASSELFSGNTIYFGEGSWLTVV.

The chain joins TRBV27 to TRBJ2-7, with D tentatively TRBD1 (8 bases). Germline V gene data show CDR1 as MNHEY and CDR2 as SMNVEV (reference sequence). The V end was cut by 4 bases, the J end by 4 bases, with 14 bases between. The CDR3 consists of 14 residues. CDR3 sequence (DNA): TGTGCCAGCAGTTCCACAGGGGGGGAATACGAGCAGTACTTC. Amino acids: CASSSTGGEYEQYF.

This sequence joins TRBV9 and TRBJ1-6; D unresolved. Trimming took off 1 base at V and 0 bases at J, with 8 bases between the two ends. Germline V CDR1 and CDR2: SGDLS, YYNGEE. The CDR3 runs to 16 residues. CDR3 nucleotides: TGTGCCAGCAGCGTATTTGAGAGCTCCTATAATTCACCCCTCCACTTT. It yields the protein CASSVFESSYNSPLHF.

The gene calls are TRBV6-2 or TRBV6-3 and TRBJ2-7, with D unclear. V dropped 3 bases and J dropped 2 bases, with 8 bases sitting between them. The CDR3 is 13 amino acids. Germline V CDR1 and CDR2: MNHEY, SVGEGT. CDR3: CASSYGLTYEQYF. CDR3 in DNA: TGTGCCAGCAGTTATGGGCTAACCTACGAGCAGTACTTC.

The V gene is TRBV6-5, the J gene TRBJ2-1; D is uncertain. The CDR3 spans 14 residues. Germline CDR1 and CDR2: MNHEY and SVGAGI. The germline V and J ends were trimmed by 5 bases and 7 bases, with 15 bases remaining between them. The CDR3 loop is CASSPPLESNEQFF. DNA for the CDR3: TGTGCCAGCAGTCCACCTCTAGAGTCGAATGAGCAGTTCTTC.

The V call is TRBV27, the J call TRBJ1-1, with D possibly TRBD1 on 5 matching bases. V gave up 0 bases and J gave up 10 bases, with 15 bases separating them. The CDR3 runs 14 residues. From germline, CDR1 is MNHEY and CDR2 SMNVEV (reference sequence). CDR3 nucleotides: TGTGCCAGCAGTTTATCGTCAGGGTCGGGGGGAGCTTTCTTT. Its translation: CASSLSSGSGGAFF.

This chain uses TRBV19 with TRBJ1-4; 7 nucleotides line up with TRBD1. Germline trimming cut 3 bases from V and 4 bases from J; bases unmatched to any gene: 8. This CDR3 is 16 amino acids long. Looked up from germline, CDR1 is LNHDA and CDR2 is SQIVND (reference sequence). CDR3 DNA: TGTGCCAGTAGTATTTTATCCGGGACAGATAATGAAAAACTGTTTTTT. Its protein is CASSILSGTDNEKLFF.

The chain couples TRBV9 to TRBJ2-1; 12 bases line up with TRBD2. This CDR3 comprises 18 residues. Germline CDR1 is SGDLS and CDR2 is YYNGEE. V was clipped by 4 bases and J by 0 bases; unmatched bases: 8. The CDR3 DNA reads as TGTGCCAGCAGCCGGGGACTAGCGGGTCTAAGCTCCTACAATGAGCAGTTCTTC. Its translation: CASSRGLAGLSSYNEQFF.

In DNA, the CDR3 is TGTGCCAGCAGTGGTGGCGGGAGTATTATCTACGAGCAGTACTTC. This gives the protein CASSGGGSIIYEQYF. V usage is TRBV2 and J usage is TRBJ2-7, with 7 bases that match TRBD2. CDR1 SNHLY and CDR2 FYNNEI come from the germline V gene. The CDR3 totals 15 residues. J lost 3 bases, V lost 4 bases, and 9 bases had no gene match.

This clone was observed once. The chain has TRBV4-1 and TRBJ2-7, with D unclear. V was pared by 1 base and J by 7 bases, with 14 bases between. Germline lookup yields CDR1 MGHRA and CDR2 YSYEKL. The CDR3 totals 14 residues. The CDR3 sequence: CASSQGFGSREQYF. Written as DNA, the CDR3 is TGCGCCAGCAGCCAAGGGTTTGGTAGCAGAGAGCAGTACTTC.

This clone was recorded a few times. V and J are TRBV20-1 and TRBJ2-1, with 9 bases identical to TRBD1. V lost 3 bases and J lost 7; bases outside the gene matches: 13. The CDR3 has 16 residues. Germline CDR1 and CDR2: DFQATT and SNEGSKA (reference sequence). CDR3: CSASDRQGVRYNEQFF. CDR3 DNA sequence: TGCAGTGCTAGTGACCGACAGGGGGTTAGGTATAATGAGCAGTTCTTC.

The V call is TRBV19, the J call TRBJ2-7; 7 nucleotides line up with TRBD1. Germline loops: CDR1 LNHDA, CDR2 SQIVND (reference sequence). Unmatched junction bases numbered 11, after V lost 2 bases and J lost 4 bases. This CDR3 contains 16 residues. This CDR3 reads CASSISTGVGPYEQYF. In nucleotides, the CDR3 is TGTGCCAGTAGTATATCTACAGGGGTCGGGCCTTACGAGCAGTACTTC.

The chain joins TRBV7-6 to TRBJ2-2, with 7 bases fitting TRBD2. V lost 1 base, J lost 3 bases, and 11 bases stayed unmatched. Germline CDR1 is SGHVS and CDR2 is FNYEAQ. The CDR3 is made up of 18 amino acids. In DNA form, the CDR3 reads TGTGCCAGCAGCTTAGAACCCCAAAGGCGGGAGTACACCGGGGAGCTGTTTTTT. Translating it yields CASSLEPQRREYTGELFF.

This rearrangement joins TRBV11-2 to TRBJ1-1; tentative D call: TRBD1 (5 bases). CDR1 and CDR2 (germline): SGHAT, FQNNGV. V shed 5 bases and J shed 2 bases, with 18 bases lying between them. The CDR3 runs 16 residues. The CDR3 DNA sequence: TGTGCCAGCAGCCGAACGAAAGGGGAACTTAACACTGAAGCTTTCTTT. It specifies CASSRTKGELNTEAFF.